This T cell receptor (beta chain) was documented in a study of shared clonotypes between healthy human individuals. Overall study context: Three plates each covered CD4 naive and memory; CD8 naive two, CD8 memory one.

About this clone itself: No antigen is known for it.

Findings and caveats of the study: Apart from blood, nothing was sampled; tissue repertoires likely differ. Among several donors, about 4.6% of naive CD4 clonotypes were found in common.

The CDR3 is 15 amino acids. Germline assignment: CDR1 MNHNS and CDR2 SASEGT. V dropped 5 bases and J dropped 4 bases, with 15 bases sitting between them. It was across several immunoSEQ plates that each subset's genomic DNA was evenly split. Assay: immunoSEQ multiplex PCR; the TCRdb copy retains only in-frame clones and omits some. This table holds roughly 380,000 clones, 96% found once. The chain combines TRBV6-1 with TRBJ1-3, with D unclear. Sequences were obtained from memory CD8+ T cells sorted from blood. Sample subset: CD45RO+ cells pooled with CCR7-negative TemRA cells. This TCR was recovered from a man aged 30 to 39 in good health. CDR3 sequence: CASSRDARYGNTIYF. The CDR3 DNA follows: TGTGCCAGCAGTCGAGACGCGCGATACGGAAACACCATATATTTT.